The next 25 T cell receptor beta chains were all read from a single sample in a study of T cells in localized non-small cell lung cancer. TCRdb keeps only in-frame clones here, not all; method: immunoSEQ multiplex PCR. Of roughly 86,000 clones in the sample, roughly four fifths were seen once. The source was peripheral blood, collected before any cancer treatment. The receptors stem from a man between 40 and 70 years old with stage I lung adenocarcinoma.

The chain uses TRBV5-1 and TRBJ2-2; the match to TRBD2 covers 8 bases. CDR3 length equals 15 residues. V dropped 7 bases and J dropped 3; count of bases not matched to a gene: 8. CDR1 is SGHRS and CDR2 is YFSETQ in the germline V gene. The CDR3: CASGSGSWDTGELFF. CDR3 DNA sequence: TGCGCCAGCGGCAGCGGGAGTTGGGACACCGGGGAGCTGTTTTTT.

The chain couples TRBV5-1 to TRBJ2-7; TRBD2 matches 9 bases. The CDR3 is made up of 14 amino acids. Germline V gives CDR1 SGHRS, CDR2 YFSETQ. The V and J ends lost 6 bases and 2 bases, in that order; junction bases with no gene match: 6. The CDR3 DNA sequence: TGCGCCAGCAAATCCCTAGCGGGGACCTACGAGCAGTACTTC. Translation: CASKSLAGTYEQYF.

This clone occurred once. The rearrangement joins TRBV18 to TRBJ2-2; D not certain. The CDR3 consists of 14 residues. Trimming took off 3 bases at V and 4 bases at J, with 9 bases between the two ends. CDR1 KGHSH and CDR2 LQKENI come from the germline V gene. The CDR3 loop reads CASSPPALTGELFF. CDR3 bases: TGTGCCAGCTCACCTCCGGCCCTCACCGGGGAGCTGTTTTTT.

This chain links TRBV7-2 with TRBJ2-2, with D possibly being TRBD1 (6 bases). This CDR3 spans 14 amino acids. Germline V CDR1 and CDR2: SGHTA, FQGNSA. V was shortened by 4 bases and J by 4 bases, with 10 bases between the two germline ends. The CDR3 DNA reads as TGTGCCAGCAGCTCACGGACAGTCACCGGGGAGCTGTTTTTT. It specifies CASSSRTVTGELFF.

This clone was recorded a few times. This chain connects TRBV4-2 to TRBJ2-1; the D is unclear. V was trimmed by 1 base and J by 4 bases, leaving 20 bases between them. This CDR3 comprises 18 residues. CDR1 and CDR2 from the germline V gene are LGHNA and YNFKEQ. CDR3 loop: CASSQANPGVSFYNEQFF. CDR3 coding DNA: TGTGCCAGCAGCCAAGCGAATCCAGGAGTAAGCTTTTACAATGAGCAGTTCTTC.

The J gene is TRBJ1-2, the V gene TRBV5-1, with a tentative D call TRBD1 (6 bases). Trimming stripped 0 bases from V and 6 bases from J, with 18 bases between. Germline CDR1 reads SGHRS; CDR2 reads YFSETQ. There are 16 residues in the CDR3. The CDR3 coding sequence is TGCGCCAGCAGCTTGGTAGCGCAGGGGACTTCACATGGCTACACCTTC. This gives the protein CASSLVAQGTSHGYTF. Full variable domain (rest looked up from reference TRBV5-1 and TRBJ1-2): KAGVTQTPRYLIKTRGQQVTLSCSPISGHRSVSWYQQTPGQGLQFLFEYFSETQRNKGNFPGRFSGRQFSNSRSEMNVSTLELGDSALYLCASSLVAQGTSHGYTFGSGTRLTVV.

In its sample, this clone was seen a few times. The chain uses TRBV18 and TRBJ1-1; D is undetermined. Germline V CDR1 and CDR2: KGHSH, LQKENI. The CDR3 totals 15 residues. With 0 bases removed from V and 3 bases from J, the gap between germline ends came to 11 bases. CDR3 sequence: CASSPPNHLYTEAFF. Here the CDR3 DNA reads TGTGCCAGCTCACCACCTAACCACCTTTACACTGAAGCTTTCTTT.

This clone was found once. This chain links TRBV5-4 with TRBJ1-3; TRBD1 might be the D (5 bases). The germline CDR1 and CDR2 sequences are SGHNT and YYREEE (reference sequence). The CDR3 spans 16 residues. V was cut by 9 bases and J by 0 bases, with 19 bases left in between. CDR3 nucleotides: TGTGCCACTTCTCTCGCGGGGCTACTCTCTGGAAACACCATATATTTT. Translation: CATSLAGLLSGNTIYF.

V usage is TRBV15 and J usage is TRBJ1-5; perhaps TRBD1 as D (5 bases). Germline V gene lookup returns CDR1 LNHNV and CDR2 YYDKDF (reference sequence). The CDR3 loop spans 18 amino acids. Trimming removed 0 bases at V and 1 base at J, with 16 bases between. In DNA, the CDR3 is TGTGCCACCAGCAGAGATCTTGTGTCGGCAGGGAGCAATCAGCCCCAGCATTTT. Its protein product is CATSRDLVSAGSNQPQHF.

The table lists this clone with a count of one. The CDR3 is CASRLAGVGNEKLFF. In DNA form, the CDR3 reads TGTGCCAGCAGGCTAGCCGGGGTGGGTAATGAAAAACTGTTTTTT. This sequence joins TRBV7-9 and TRBJ1-4; D is unresolved. Trimming left V 6 bases short and J 4 bases short, with 15 bases between. This CDR3 contains 15 residues. Germline CDR1 SEHNR, CDR2 FQNEAQ (reference sequence).

The rearrangement links TRBV6-5 to TRBJ1-5; 10 bases are shared with TRBD1. This CDR3 spans 13 amino acids. The ends lost 4 bases at V and 9 bases at J; junction bases unmatched: 3. The germline CDR1 and CDR2 sequences are MNHEY and SVGAGI. CDR3 sequence reads: CASSSTGGRPQHF. CDR3 bases: TGTGCCAGCAGTTCGACAGGGGGCAGGCCCCAGCATTTT.

This clone was counted only a few times. The J gene is TRBJ1-2, the V gene TRBV6-1; perhaps TRBD1 as D (6 bases). The CDR3 is 13 residues long. CDR1 and CDR2 (germline): MNHNS, SASEGT. V lost 4 bases to trimming and J lost 8 bases, with 14 bases between them. CDR3 sequence: CASSGYRAGGYTF. The CDR3 coding sequence is TGTGCCAGCAGTGGATACAGGGCGGGAGGCTACACCTTC.

The rearrangement joins TRBV15 to TRBJ1-3, with no clear D. V gave up 5 bases and J gave up 0 bases, with 11 bases separating them. The CDR3 runs 15 residues. Germline-derived CDR1 and CDR2 are LNHNV and YYDKDF (reference sequence). The CDR3 DNA is TGTGCCACCAGCTTGGGGAGTAGCTCTGGAAACACCATATATTTT. Amino acids: CATSLGSSSGNTIYF. The variable domain in full, completed from reference TRBV15 and TRBJ1-3, reads DAMVIQNPRYQVTQFGKPVTLSCSQTLNHNVMYWYQQKSSQAPKLLFHYYDKDFNNEADTPDNFQSRRPNTSFCFLDIRSPGLGDTAMYLCATSLGSSSGNTIYFGEGSWLTVV.

This rearrangement joins TRBV27 to TRBJ1-2; 8 positions match TRBD1. Per the germline V gene, CDR1 is MNHEY and CDR2 is SMNVEV (reference sequence). Trimming cost V 6 bases and J 8 bases; bases outside gene matches: 8. This CDR3 spans 13 amino acids. This chain's CDR3 is CASSLGTGQGYTF. CDR3 bases: TGTGCCAGCAGCCTAGGGACAGGCCAGGGCTACACCTTC.

V is TRBV28 and J is TRBJ2-7; the D gene is possibly TRBD2 (6 bases). The germline CDR1 and CDR2 sequences are MDHEN and SYDVKM. CDR3 length equals 14 residues. Trimming removed 6 bases at V and 3 bases at J, with 15 bases between. CDR3 sequence reads: CASRRDGGYYEQYF. CDR3 sequence (DNA): TGTGCCAGCAGAAGGGACGGGGGATACTACGAGCAGTACTTC.

V gene TRBV7-2 combines with J gene TRBJ1-5; a possible D gene is TRBD1 (5 bases). Germline loops: CDR1 SGHTA, CDR2 FQGNSA. Trimming shortened V by 1 base and J by 6 bases, and 13 bases separated the two germline ends. This CDR3 contains 15 residues. CDR3 loop: CASSLEPGDRQPQHF. The CDR3 region has the DNA TGTGCCAGCAGCTTAGAGCCGGGGGATCGTCAGCCCCAGCATTTT.

The gene calls are TRBV6-1 and TRBJ2-4; the D gene is possibly TRBD1 (5 bases). The CDR3 runs to 15 residues. Germline lookup yields CDR1 MNHNS and CDR2 SASEGT. Trimming shortened V by 6 bases and J by 0 bases, and 12 bases separated the two germline ends. CDR3 nucleotide sequence: TGTGCCAGCAGGTTCGACAGTCTAGCCAAAAACATTCAGTACTTC. This codes for CASRFDSLAKNIQYF.

The chain joins TRBV19 to TRBJ1-2; TRBD1 aligns across 8 bases. This CDR3 has 14 amino acids. The V segment lost 6 bases and the J segment 5 bases; nucleotides outside the gene matches: 8. The germline gives CDR1 LNHDA, CDR2 SQIVND (reference sequence). CDR3: CASRPVDREYGYTF. CDR3 nucleotides: TGTGCCAGTAGACCCGTGGACAGGGAATATGGCTACACCTTC.

The genes are TRBV28 and TRBJ2-1; D remains unclear. This CDR3 is built from 13 residues. Germline V gives CDR1 MDHEN, CDR2 SYDVKM. Trimming cost V 4 bases and J 7 bases, with 11 bases left between them. The CDR3 region has the DNA TGTGCCAGCAGTTCACCCCCACAAAATGAGCAGTTCTTC. This codes for CASSSPPQNEQFF.

CDR3 amino acids: CASSFRAGLSEKLFF. The DNA for the CDR3 is TGTGCCAGCAGCTTCAGGGCGGGCCTCAGTGAAAAACTGTTTTTT. This chain joins TRBV7-9 and TRBJ1-4; D is possibly TRBD1 (5 bases). CDR1 SEHNR and CDR2 FQNEAQ come from the germline V gene (reference sequence). The CDR3 is made up of 15 amino acids. The V end was cut by 3 bases, the J end by 7 bases, with 15 bases between. Full variable domain (outside the CDR3, taken from reference TRBV7-9 and TRBJ1-4): DTGVSQNPRHKITKRGQNVTFRCDPISEHNRLYWYRQTLGQGPEFLTYFQNEAQLEKSRLLSDRFSAERPKGSFSTLEIQRTEQGDSAMYLCASSFRAGLSEKLFFGSGTQLSVL.

The chain recombines TRBV28 with TRBJ2-7, with 15 positions matching TRBD2. With 6 bases clipped from V and 0 bases from J, the junction kept 9 bases outside the gene matches. The CDR3 contains 18 residues. Germline values: CDR1 MDHEN, CDR2 SYDVKM. The DNA for the CDR3 is TGTGCCAGCAGACTATCCGGGACTAGCGGGAGGTTCTCCTACGAGCAGTACTTC. It specifies CASRLSGTSGRFSYEQYF.

In DNA form, the CDR3 reads TGTGCCAGCAGTCCCCGAGGTCCGAGGTTCTTC. Its protein product is CASSPRGPRFF. The chain couples TRBV2 to TRBJ2-1; D not certain. CDR3 length equals 11 residues. The V gene's germline CDR1 is SNHLY and CDR2 FYNNEI. Trimming pared 5 bases from V and 15 bases from J, leaving 14 bases between.

The table lists this clone with a count of one. Other DNA sequences in this sample translate to the same CDR3. V gene TRBV29-1 combines with J gene TRBJ2-2; 9 bases fit TRBD1. There are 13 residues in the CDR3. Germline loops: CDR1 SQVTM, CDR2 ANQGSEA. V shed 6 bases and J 7 bases; nucleotides not matched to a gene: 6. The CDR3 region is CSVGQGRGGELFF. CDR3 nucleotide sequence: TGCAGCGTGGGACAGGGTCGGGGCGGGGAGCTGTTTTTT.

The J gene is TRBJ1-5, the V gene TRBV7-9; D not certain. The CDR3 extends over 13 amino acids. Germline V gene sequence: CDR1 SEHNR, CDR2 FQNEAQ (reference sequence). With 5 bases removed from V and 7 bases from J, the gap between germline ends came to 12 bases. CDR3 nucleotide sequence: TGTGCCAGCAGCCAAGGGCCGTTACAGCCCCAGCATTTT. It encodes CASSQGPLQPQHF.

The chain employs TRBV7-3 and TRBJ2-1; 14 positions agree with TRBD2. Germline V lookup: CDR1 SGHTA, CDR2 FQGTGA. The CDR3 totals 15 residues. V was clipped by 5 bases and J by 7 bases; unmatched bases: 4. CDR3 residues: CASSRGTSGGNEQFF. DNA for the CDR3: TGTGCCAGCAGCCGAGGGACTAGCGGGGGTAATGAGCAGTTCTTC.